This TCR beta chain was sequenced during a study of cytomegalovirus exposure and HLA in healthy donors (dated by TCRdb to the late 2010s). Study-wide context: In an earlier analysis of around 540 of the donors, 250 to 350 Gb of sequence data and some 100 million unique TCR beta sequences from 180 million or so T cells were reported. In a later analysis, previously published TCR beta repertoires from 666 donors were re-analyzed and high-resolution HLA genotyping was added so that TCR occurrence patterns could be studied. Donor age, sex, ethnicity and CMV serostatus were compiled alongside the repertoire data. All discovery cohort repertoires had been generated on a single sequencing platform. HLA typing included class I and class II loci at four-digit resolution. A later genetic analysis took genome-wide SNP genotypes for about 65% of the 666 donors and used that subset as a discovery cohort. Roughly 300 gigabases of sequencing data and approximately 84 million unique TCR sequences were included in an early release covering several hundred HLA-typed donors. Several DR-DQ haplotypes were treated as single units for association and clustering because of strong linkage in the cohort. Rather than using new phenotypic data, the later analysis identified candidate immune exposures from TCR beta sequences and from how often those sequences occurred across donors. Besides the first cohort of under 700 subjects, a separate validation cohort made up of roughly 130 different subjects was used. The study combined high-throughput TCR immunosequencing, statistical association of individual TCRs with disease status, and machine learning to predict cytomegalovirus infection status. The aim of the study was to test whether cataloging public T cell receptors could identify signatures of past pathogen exposure. The number of typed donors differed by locus: 629-630 for A, B, C, DRB1 and DQB1; 500 to 550 for DQA1; 600 to 610 for DPA1; and 450 to 480 for DPB1. Among 300 to 500 genotyped donors of the cohort, an average of approximately 240,000 unique TCR beta nucleotide sequences was sequenced per donor, of which about 19% were non-productive. Of the 398 genotyped donors, over 70% fell in the genetic ancestry cluster associated with self-reported Caucasian donors. In an earlier analysis of 550 to 700 of the donors, high-throughput TCR beta sequencing was used to judge whether each TCR beta V gene segment behaved as functional or pseudogenic. The study profiled the T cell repertoires of approximately 700 subjects by immunosequencing and related them to cytomegalovirus serostatus.

There are 16 amino acids in the CDR3, from cysteine to phenylalanine inclusive. The read is trimmed to its CDR3 DNA, 48 bases read in frame from base 1. The germline ends are 16 bases apart after V is trimmed by 4 bases and J by 4 bases. CDR1 and CDR2 (MGHRA, YSYEKL) derive from the germline V gene. The cohort consisted of 650 to 850 healthy bone marrow donors. At the time of sampling, every cohort member was nominally healthy, though immune exposures that went unrecorded were likely present. The donor was CMV seropositive and belonged to the group of 250 to 350 seropositive cohort members. Each donor provided a peripheral blood sample, and peripheral blood mononuclear cells were used for TCR beta sequencing. Genomic DNA was extracted from the blood cell samples with the Qiagen DNeasy Blood Extraction Kit. Receptors were amplified or captured by the immunoSEQ multiplex PCR assay. A mixture of 60 forward primers for TCR Vbeta segments and 13 reverse primers for TCR Jbeta segments was used in the multiplex PCR. A multiplex PCR assay on genomic DNA amplified the CDR3 region of rearranged TCR beta genes. Amplified TCR beta libraries were sequenced as 87-base-pair reads on the Illumina HiSeq System. Turning to the authors' computational methods: A later analysis tallied 80 million to 95 million unique TCR beta chains across the 666 repertoires, and approximately 12 million of those chains were shared by two or more donors. Raw reads were error-corrected and collapsed into unique sequences with a nearest-neighbor algorithm that merged closely related sequences to remove PCR and sequencing errors. V, D and J gene segments were assigned by aligning CDR3 sequences to IMGT reference sequences. Each retained sequence needed at least a six-nucleotide match to both a V gene segment and a J gene segment. A rearrangement was called productive if the CDR3 had no stop codons and remained in frame with V and J, and every other rearrangement was called non-productive. CDR3 was defined by IMGT convention, running from the second conserved V-encoded cysteine to the conserved J-encoded phenylalanine. The earlier analysis of about 640 of the donors excluded any sequence lacking an unambiguous match to a single V gene segment. In an earlier analysis of a few hundred of the donors, a V segment was called functional when productive rearrangements were above 56.7%, and segregating when the standard deviation between donors exceeded 5%. To diagnose cytomegalovirus status from the catalog of TCR beta chain sequences, a statistical classification framework was built. A later analysis assigned V and J genes by comparing TCR nucleotide sequences with IMGT/GENE-DB human TR gene sequences. In a later analysis, CDR3 sequences and most-parsimonious VDJ recombination scenarios were assigned using the TCRdist pipeline. In a later analysis, every TCR beta chain was defined by the combination of its CDR3 amino acid sequence and its V-gene family, and reads without a unique V-gene family were dropped. In a later analysis, 450 to 600 highly shared, low-generation-probability nucleotide sequences were removed to address suspected cross-contamination and a sequencing artifact. A later analysis calculated a clonal expansion index for each public chain from normalized within-repertoire ranks of inferred template counts. In a later analysis, generation probabilities were computed with a VDJ recombination model fitted to out-of-frame rearrangements, and the resulting probabilities were checked against IGoR. In a later analysis, TCR-TCR, TCR-HLA and TCR-CMV co-occurrence was scored with hypergeometric tests, and a repertoire-size bias correction was applied to TCR pairs. In a later analysis, false discovery rates were estimated by permuting HLA or CMV assignments 20 times. In a later analysis, co-occurring TCRs were grouped using DBSCAN, and TCRdist sequence similarity was added for clustering within HLA-allele-positive subsets. Co-occurrence clustering excluded repertoires with fewer than 30,000 or more than 120,000 public chains, plus five with anomalous nucleotide sharing. TCRdb mirrors the immuneACCESS table, restricted to in-frame sequences. Some clones are absent from its copies; in checked studies, under half trace to an unresolved V gene, and the reason for the others is unknown. V, J and clone size derive from that table, while D and trimming were established from the DNA sequence. Within this sample are approximately 150,000 clones, with just under 80% of them counted one time only. The top ten clones comprise approximately 13% of the sample.

Here is what the overall study found, with its caveats: According to the authors, the approach could potentially be generalized to other disease states and immunological phenotypes. A cluster of highly shared sequence variants was judged likely to be a technical artifact of the sequencing pipeline. At a false discovery rate of 0.05, a later analysis linked about 17,000 TCR beta sequences to specific HLA alleles. A later analysis found that most CMV-associated TCR beta chains appeared HLA-restricted, with HLA associations seemingly driven largely by CMV exposure. Roughly 15 rarely observed V segments, including chromosome 9 orphons, were excluded from the earlier analysis of a few hundred of the donors because counts were too low. According to a later analysis, parvovirus B19, influenza, CMV and Epstein-Barr virus appeared linked to several top co-occurrence clusters. A further reported finding was that TCR beta sequences accurately predicted the HLA-A and HLA-B alleles for most subjects in the first cohort. Broadly in line with IMGT annotations, most TCR beta V segments showed up in productive rearrangements about 90% or about 30% of the time in an earlier analysis of around 550 of the donors. A later genetic analysis reported fewer N-insertions in productive TCRs among donors in an Asian-associated ancestry cluster than the 666-donor mean. According to a later analysis, TCR association rates differed among HLA loci, with DRB1 alleles showing the most associated TCRs and HLA-C alleles showing the fewest. The only immune exposure information available for the cohort was CMV serostatus. Presence/absence analyses assumed roughly uniform sequencing depth across donors, an assumption that may not hold. HLA typing was unavailable for some donors at each locus, so association tests used only the typed subset. Compared with equally common non-associated chains, HLA-associated TCR beta chains in a later analysis were more clonally expanded and had lower generation probabilities. The study gave a list of under 200 TCR beta chains associated with cytomegalovirus. A few of the identified cytomegalovirus-associated TCR beta chains were confirmed in vitro to be specific for cytomegalovirus antigens. In this cohort, only TCR beta chains were sequenced, and detectable features were limited by the absence of alpha or paired-chain data. V-gene and J-gene trimming of TCR beta chains was associated with a missense DCLRE1C variant in a later genetic analysis, and the association was replicated in an independent cohort. Correlated functional status among segregating V segments might reflect linkage disequilibrium, but an unknown experimental factor could not be ruled out. Most TCR sequences were observed very rarely across donors, whereas some public TCRs were present in many individuals. Some IMGT-functional V segments, including TRBV6-2 and TRBV6-3, could not be distinguished by the 87-base-pair reads and were therefore excluded. When HLA alleles, especially DR and DQ, strongly co-occurred, TCR associations were difficult to assign to individual alleles. The classifier was reported to diagnose cytomegalovirus status with high specificity and sensitivity in both the original and validation cohorts.

Comment on this clone: Its cognate antigen has yet to be identified. The input lacks base qualities; no much larger clone sits a single base away.

The sequence was collected from a woman aged 45-65 years in good health and CMV-seropositive. The sample consisted of PBMCs. The chain links TRBV4-1 with TRBJ1-4; perhaps TRBD1 is the D gene, with 5 bases matching. The DNA is TGCGCCAGCAGCCCGAACCCCCCAGGGATTAATGAAAAACTGTTTTTT. Protein translation: CASSPNPPGINEKLFF.